Below, 10 T cell receptor beta chains from the same sample are listed, as sequenced in a study of Graves' ophthalmopathy and Graves' hyperthyroidism (dated by TCRdb to 2016 to 2019). The instrument given in TCRdb is Illumina HiSeq 2000. TCR beta CDR3 regions were amplified from RNA transcripts for repertoire sequencing. The first round of RT-PCR was done with HTBI primers and the Qiagen OneStep RT-PCR kit, and was followed by a second round of multiplex PCR, then size selection and purification. The raw public reads went through TCRdb reprocessing: fastp at Q25, MiXCR clone calling, in-frame beta chains kept. Each CDR3 protein gets just one entry, which takes the most common genes and DNA from the rows behind it. This sample is represented by hundreds of thousands of distinct CDR3 sequences; about 20% of them were singletons. The ten largest clones take up roughly 7.4% of the sample. Sequencing was performed on peripheral blood. The receptors were sampled from a young woman with stable Graves' hyperthyroidism. Some clones in this sample may be carry-over from other donors' samples. Donor details come from another sample of the same person, matched by shared clones.

The CDR3 region has the DNA TGCGCCAGCAGCCACAGGACGGATACATACGAGCAGTACTTC. Translating it yields CASSHRTDTYEQYF. The gene calls are TRBV4-3 and TRBJ2-7; D call uncertain. Trimming shortened V by 3 bases and J by 4 bases, and 13 bases separated the two germline ends. Germline CDR1 and CDR2: LGHNA and YSLEER. The CDR3 has 14 residues.

The gene calls are TRBV12-3 or TRBV12-4 and TRBJ1-2; 11 positions agree with TRBD1. This CDR3 contains 16 residues. V shed 5 bases and J 5 bases; nucleotides not matched to a gene: 10. The CDR3 coding sequence is TGTGCCAGCAGTCGTCATCGGACAGGGGGCGGGTATGGCTACACCTTC. The encoded protein is CASSRHRTGGGYGYTF.

The table lists this clonotype with many counts. The rearrangement uses TRBV30 and TRBJ1-1, with D maybe TRBD1 (6 bases). Germline-derived CDR1 and CDR2 are GTSNPN and SVGIG (reference sequence). This CDR3 comprises 15 residues. The ends were cut back, 0 bases at V and 4 bases at J, with 15 bases in the middle. The CDR3 sequence: CAWSVLGGSGTEAFF. Here the CDR3 DNA reads TGTGCCTGGAGTGTATTGGGGGGCAGCGGCACTGAAGCTTTCTTT.

This clonotype was seen at least ten times. V usage is TRBV6-2 or TRBV6-3 and J usage is TRBJ1-5; D gene uncertain. The CDR3 loop spans 15 amino acids. The V end was cut by 0 bases, the J end by 6 bases, with 12 bases between. Germline-derived CDR1 and CDR2 are MNHEY and SVGEGT. The CDR3 sequence: CASSYSGQIRQPQHF. The DNA of the CDR3 is TGTGCCAGCAGTTACTCAGGCCAAATTCGTCAGCCCCAGCATTTT.

This clonotype was recorded at least ten times. The V call is TRBV6-5, the J call TRBJ1-1; the D is unclear. The CDR3 extends over 15 amino acids. The V and J ends lost 6 bases and 1 base respectively, with 15 bases between them. Germline CDR1 is MNHEY and CDR2 is SVGAGI. The CDR3 loop is CASRRQGSQNTEAFF. CDR3 in DNA: TGTGCCAGCAGACGTCAAGGTTCTCAGAACACTGAAGCTTTCTTT.

This chain connects TRBV20-1 to TRBJ1-2, with D possibly being TRBD1 (6 bases). The CDR3 is 13 amino acids. Germline loops: CDR1 DFQATT, CDR2 SNEGSKA (reference sequence). The CDR3: CSQPDSRGYGYTF. For the CDR3, the DNA is TGCAGCCAGCCGGACAGTCGCGGGTATGGCTACACCTTC.

This clonotype appeared many times. This sequence joins TRBV25-1 and TRBJ2-2; TRBD1 matches at 10 bases. Germline V lookup: CDR1 MGHDK, CDR2 SYGVNS. The ends lost 4 bases at V and 4 bases at J; junction bases unmatched: 12. The CDR3 length is 18 residues. The CDR3 DNA is TGTGCCAGCAGTGGATCGATGGGGACAGGGGAAAGCACCGGGGAGCTGTTTTTT. The encoded protein is CASSGSMGTGESTGELFF.

The rearrangement joins TRBV25-1 to TRBJ1-6; D is unclear. Germline V gene sequence: CDR1 MGHDK, CDR2 SYGVNS. With 4 bases removed from V and 10 bases from J, the gap between germline ends came to 14 bases. The CDR3 loop spans 14 amino acids. CDR3 region: CASSVTGGYSPLHF. CDR3 bases: TGTGCCAGCAGTGTGACGGGAGGTTACTCACCCCTCCACTTT.

This clonotype was found many times. The chain couples TRBV6-5 to TRBJ2-2; no clear D gene. Trimming removed 2 bases from V and 13 bases from J, with 17 bases in between. CDR3 length: 14 residues. Germline CDR1 MNHEY, CDR2 SVGAGI. As DNA, the CDR3 is TGTGCCAGCAGTTACGATCCCAGCCGCGGTCGGCTGTTTTTT. It codes for CASSYDPSRGRLFF.

V and J are TRBV6-5 and TRBJ2-7; unclear D gene. This CDR3 spans 15 amino acids. Germline assignment: CDR1 MNHEY and CDR2 SVGAGI. Trimming cost V 4 bases and J 4 bases, with 17 bases left between them. The CDR3 DNA reads as TGTGCCAGCAGTTTAACGAGGACCACCGTTTACGAGCAGTACTTC. Translation: CASSLTRTTVYEQYF.